These 17 T cell receptor beta chains came from one sample sequenced in a study of molecular identifiers for immune sequencing clone quantification. Each CDR3 protein is one row after TCRdb ran MiXCR on the PCR reads. The sample gives 63,000 or so distinct CDR3 sequences, around a sixth of which show up once; approximately 1.5% is in the top ten. Source material: naive CD8+ T cells from blood, with Jurkat cell RNA spiked in. Specified subset: FACS-sorted CD8+CD4-CCR7+CD45RA+ naive T cells. These receptors were obtained from a human donor in good health. Some libraries in this study had Jurkat cell RNA spiked in.

This rearrangement joins TRBV5-4 to TRBJ2-7; 11 nucleotides agree with TRBD1. CDR3 length: 15 amino acids. The V and J ends lost 4 bases and 3 bases, in that order; junction bases with no gene match: 6. Germline assignment: CDR1 SGHNT and CDR2 YYREEE (reference sequence). CDR3 in DNA: TGTGCCAGCAGCGCCCCGGGACAGGGGGTCTACGAGCAGTACTTC. Protein: CASSAPGQGVYEQYF.

There are a few counts of this clonotype. This rearrangement joins TRBV28 to TRBJ2-1; 11 bases agree with TRBD2. V shed 3 bases and J 2 bases; nucleotides not matched to a gene: 3. The CDR3 is 16 residues long. From germline, CDR1 is MDHEN and CDR2 SYDVKM. The CDR3 DNA sequence: TGTGCCAGCAGTTTTATAGCGGGAGGGACCTACAATGAGCAGTTCTTC. It specifies CASSFIAGGTYNEQFF.

This clonotype was seen ten or more times. The chain couples TRBV3-1 to TRBJ1-1, with D hard to call. Per the germline V gene, CDR1 is LGHDT and CDR2 is YNNKEL (reference sequence). The CDR3 contains 12 residues. Deletions cut 0 bases from V and 6 bases from J, with 5 bases between. CDR3 sequence (DNA): TGTGCCAGCAGCCAAGATTACGCTGAAGCTTTCTTT. Translating gives CASSQDYAEAFF.

As to this clonotype: A much larger clone sits a single nucleotide away, making a read error possible. The chain recombines TRBV12-3 or TRBV12-4 with TRBJ1-2, with D unresolved. The CDR3 consists of 14 residues. CDR3 region: CAGSYQTANYGYTF. The CDR3 DNA reads TGTGCCGGCAGTTACCAGACGGCGAACTATGGCTACACCTTC.

This clonotype was found many times. The chain couples TRBV20-1 to TRBJ2-7; 11 nucleotides agree with TRBD2. From germline, CDR1 is DFQATT and CDR2 SNEGSKA (reference sequence). The V gene end was trimmed by 6 bases and the J gene end by 0 bases; junction bases not matched to a gene: 7. The CDR3 is 15 amino acids. The CDR3 spells CSAEASGRSSYEQYF. The CDR3, as DNA: TGCAGTGCCGAAGCTAGCGGGAGGTCCTCCTACGAGCAGTACTTC.

The chain carries TRBV27 and TRBJ1-3, with TRBD1 matching 7 bases. This CDR3 comprises 16 residues. The V and J ends lost 5 bases and 0 bases, in that order; junction bases with no gene match: 7. Germline V gives CDR1 MNHEY, CDR2 SMNVEV (reference sequence). The chain's CDR3 is CASSPLTGSSGNTIYF. DNA for the CDR3: TGTGCCAGCAGTCCCTTGACAGGGAGCTCTGGAAACACCATATATTTT.

Ten or more counts support this clonotype. The V and J genes are TRBV4-3 and TRBJ1-3; D is possibly TRBD1 (5 bases). The CDR3 length is 14 residues. The germline V and J ends were trimmed by 2 bases and 5 bases, with 10 bases remaining between them. The V gene's germline CDR1 is LGHNA and CDR2 YSLEER. The CDR3 nucleotides are TGCGCCAGCAGCCAAATGGGGGATCGAAACACCATATATTTT. Translation: CASSQMGDRNTIYF.

This clonotype was observed at least ten times. This chain uses TRBV20-1 with TRBJ2-7, with TRBD2 identical over 14 bases. The length of the CDR3 is 14 residues. The V and J ends lost 3 bases and 6 bases, in that order; junction bases with no gene match: 4. CDR1 and CDR2 (germline): DFQATT, SNEGSKA (reference sequence). The DNA of the CDR3 is TGCAGTGCTAGGGGGACTAGCGGGGGCGCCGAGCAGTACTTC. It yields the protein CSARGTSGGAEQYF.

This clonotype was seen more than once but under ten times. This rearrangement joins TRBV5-1 to TRBJ2-1, with 8 bases fitting TRBD1. Germline values: CDR1 SGHRS, CDR2 YFSETQ. This CDR3 comprises 15 residues. Trimming took 0 bases from V and 7 from J; bases not matched to a gene: 6. CDR3 protein: CASSLVGQGFNEQFF. The CDR3 DNA follows: TGCGCCAGCAGCTTGGTAGGACAGGGTTTTAATGAGCAGTTCTTC. The complete variable domain, with remaining parts taken from reference TRBV5-1 and TRBJ2-1, reads KAGVTQTPRYLIKTRGQQVTLSCSPISGHRSVSWYQQTPGQGLQFLFEYFSETQRNKGNFPGRFSGRQFSNSRSEMNVSTLELGDSALYLCASSLVGQGFNEQFFGPGTRLTVL.

The genes are TRBV11-2 and TRBJ2-1; no definite D call. This CDR3 spans 12 amino acids. Deletions cut 1 base from V and 9 bases from J, with 7 bases between. The germline V gene encodes CDR1 SGHAT and CDR2 FQNNGV. The CDR3 DNA is TGTGCCAGCAGCTTAGTCCCTGGTGAGCAGTTCTTC. Translated: CASSLVPGEQFF.

This clonotype was seen many times. J is TRBJ2-1 and V is TRBV7-9; TRBD2 aligns across 9 bases. The V and J ends lost 8 bases and 5 bases, in that order; junction bases with no gene match: 4. Germline V gives CDR1 SEHNR, CDR2 FQNEAQ (reference sequence). The CDR3 is 13 residues long. The DNA of the CDR3 is TGTGCCAGCCGTAGCGGGAGCGACAATGAGCAGTTCTTC. Its protein product is CASRSGSDNEQFF.

The table lists this clonotype with many counts. The chain employs TRBV6-2 or TRBV6-3 and TRBJ2-2; D is unresolved. Germline-derived CDR1 and CDR2 are MNHEY and SVGEGT. The CDR3 length is 15 residues. V was trimmed by 4 bases and J by 4 bases, leaving 13 bases between them. The CDR3 coding sequence is TGTGCCAGCAGTTCACCAGCCTTCTCCACCGGGGAGCTGTTTTTT. It encodes CASSSPAFSTGELFF.

In the case of this clonotype: A read error may explain this, as a much larger clone is one base away. This sequence joins TRBV19 and TRBJ1-1; no clear D. The CDR3 length is 13 residues. Per germline, CDR1 LNHDA and CDR2 SQIVND (reference sequence). The V and J ends lost 7 bases and 4 bases respectively, with 13 bases between them. CDR3: CASTPSGGTEAFF. DNA of the CDR3: TGTGCCAGTACCCCTAGCGGTGGCACTGAAGCTTTCTTT.

This clonotype was seen a handful of times. The V call is TRBV24-1, the J call TRBJ2-3; 13 bases match TRBD2. This CDR3 has 18 residues. V lost 0 bases and J lost 4; bases outside the gene matches: 6. Germline assignment: CDR1 KGHDR and CDR2 SFDVKD. This chain's CDR3 is CATSDLHGGLAGADTQYF. The CDR3 nucleotides read TGTGCCACCAGTGATTTGCACGGAGGACTAGCGGGAGCAGATACGCAGTATTTT.

This clonotype was recorded a few times. The rearrangement joins TRBV28 to TRBJ1-2; 8 bases agree with TRBD1. This CDR3 has 14 amino acids. The V gene end was trimmed by 6 bases and the J gene end by 3 bases; junction bases not matched to a gene: 6. The germline CDR1 and CDR2 sequences are MDHEN and SYDVKM. The CDR3 DNA is TGTGCCAGCAGAGCGACAGGGGCTGACTATGGCTACACCTTC. It encodes CASRATGADYGYTF.

This clonotype was counted ten times or more. The V gene is TRBV4-1, the J gene TRBJ2-4; the D gene is possibly TRBD1 (6 bases). Germline V gene sequence: CDR1 MGHRA, CDR2 YSYEKL. This CDR3 is 17 amino acids long. V gave up 2 bases and J gave up 2 bases, with 16 bases separating them. The CDR3 bases are TGCGCCAGCAGCCAAAGTTTTGTAGGGGGATCCAAAAACATTCAGTACTTC. This translates into CASSQSFVGGSKNIQYF.

This clonotype was picked up many times. The chain joins TRBV5-4 to TRBJ2-7; no clear D gene. The CDR3 covers 12 residues. V lost 4 bases, J lost 4 bases, and 9 bases lay in between. CDR1 SGHNT and CDR2 YYREEE come from the germline V gene (reference sequence). The CDR3 protein is CASSLNKYEQYF. The CDR3, as DNA: TGTGCCAGCAGCCTTAACAAGTACGAGCAGTACTTC. The whole variable domain, filled in from reference TRBV5-4 and TRBJ2-7, reads ETGVTQSPTHLIKTRGQQVTLRCSSQSGHNTVSWYQQALGQGPQFIFQYYREEENGRGNFPPRFSGLQFPNYSSELNVNALELDDSALYLCASSLNKYEQYFGPGTRLTVT.